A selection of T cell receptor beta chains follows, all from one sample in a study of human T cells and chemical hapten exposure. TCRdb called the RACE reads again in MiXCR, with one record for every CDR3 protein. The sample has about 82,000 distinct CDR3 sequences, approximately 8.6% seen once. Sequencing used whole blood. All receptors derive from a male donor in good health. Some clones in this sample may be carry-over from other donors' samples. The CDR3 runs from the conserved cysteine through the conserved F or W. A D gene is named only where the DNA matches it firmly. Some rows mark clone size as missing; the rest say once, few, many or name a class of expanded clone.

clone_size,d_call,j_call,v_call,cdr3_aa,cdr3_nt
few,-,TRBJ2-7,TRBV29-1,CSVVGQTYEQYF,TGCAGCGTTGTAGGACAAACCTACGAGCAGTACTTC
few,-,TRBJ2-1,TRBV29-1,CSVSLRVETEQFF,TGCAGCGTTTCCCTTAGGGTGGAGACTGAGCAGTTCTTC
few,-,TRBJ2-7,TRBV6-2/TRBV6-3,CAARGRVVSYEQYF,TGTGCCGCGCGAGGCAGGGTGGTGAGCTACGAGCAGTACTTC
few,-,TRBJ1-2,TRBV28,CASSPSYGYTF,TGTGCCAGCAGCCCTTCCTATGGCTACACCTTC
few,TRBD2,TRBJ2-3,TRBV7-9,CASSPTSGRALDTQYF,TGTGCCAGCAGCCCGACTAGCGGGAGGGCCTTAGATACGCAGTATTTT
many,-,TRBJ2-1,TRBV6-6,CASSPLPNEQFF,TGTGCCAGCAGTCCCCTCCCAAATGAGCAGTTCTTC
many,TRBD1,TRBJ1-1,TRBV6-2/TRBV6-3,CASSPGGKVTEAFF,TGTGCCAGCAGTCCAGGGGGCAAGGTCACTGAAGCTTTCTTT
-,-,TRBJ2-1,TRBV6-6,CASHDRFYNELFF,TGTGCCAGCCACGACAGATTCTACAATGAGCTGTTCTTC
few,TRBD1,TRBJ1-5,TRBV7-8,CASSRRGTGTGQPQHF,TGTGCCAGCAGCCGCCGCGGAACAGGGACAGGCCAGCCCCAGCATTTT
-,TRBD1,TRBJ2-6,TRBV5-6,CASRLGQGTAGANVLTF,TGTGCCAGCCGCCTGGGACAGGGGACGGCTGGGGCCAACGTCCTGACTTTC
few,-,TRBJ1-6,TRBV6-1,CASSEGWGGVSPLHF,TGTGCCAGCAGTGAAGGGTGGGGGGGAGTTTCACCCCTCCACTTT
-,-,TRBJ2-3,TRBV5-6,CASSLPQSSTDTQYF,TGTGCCAGCAGCTTGCCCCAATCAAGCACAGATACGCAGTATTTT
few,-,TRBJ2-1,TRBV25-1,CASSEQGRHNEQFF,TGTGCCAGCAGTGAACAGGGGAGACACAATGAGCAGTTCTTC
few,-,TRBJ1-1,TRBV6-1,CASSEGARGTEAFF,TGTGCCAGCAGTGAAGGGGCCAGAGGCACTGAAGCTTTCTTT
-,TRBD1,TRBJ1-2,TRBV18,CASSRDRTANYGYTF,TGTGCCAGCTCAAGGGACAGGACAGCTAACTATGGCTACACCTTC
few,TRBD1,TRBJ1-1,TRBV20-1,CSVGRGPGNTEAFF,TGCAGTGTAGGCAGGGGGCCTGGGAACACTGAAGCTTTCTTT
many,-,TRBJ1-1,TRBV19,CASTSRSGEAFF,TGTGCCAGTACCTCCCGGAGTGGTGAAGCTTTCTTT
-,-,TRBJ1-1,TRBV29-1,CSVHEAFF,TGCAGCGTTCATGAAGCTTTCTTT
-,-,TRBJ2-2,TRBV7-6,CASSLGLSAVDTGELFF,TGTGCCAGCAGCTTAGGATTGTCGGCAGTGGACACCGGGGAGCTGTTTTTT
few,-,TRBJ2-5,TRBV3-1,CASSQIALKSQETQYF,TGTGCCAGCAGCCAAATTGCCCTCAAGAGCCAAGAGACCCAGTACTTC
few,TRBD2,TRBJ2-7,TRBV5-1,CASSLGLAQYF,TGCGCCAGCAGCCTTGGACTAGCGCAGTACTTC
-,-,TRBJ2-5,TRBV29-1,CSVGEDYETQYF,TGCAGCGTTGGGGAGGACTACGAGACCCAGTACTTC
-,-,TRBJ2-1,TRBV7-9,CASTPAGEQFF,TGTGCCAGCACCCCGGCGGGTGAGCAGTTCTTC
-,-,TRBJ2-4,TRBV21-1,CASIESAGQAAKNIQYF,TGTGCCAGCATCGAATCCGCAGGGCAGGCGGCCAAAAACATTCAGTACTTC
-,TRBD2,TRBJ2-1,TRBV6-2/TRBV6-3,CASSLPGGFNEQFF,TGTGCCAGCAGCCTCCCGGGAGGGTTTAATGAGCAGTTCTTC
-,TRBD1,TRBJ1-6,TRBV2,CASSDRQGQATFYNSPLHF,TGTGCCAGCAGTGATAGACAGGGTCAAGCTACATTTTATAATTCACCCCTCCACTTT
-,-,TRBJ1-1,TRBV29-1,CSVHGRLNTEAFF,TGCAGCGTTCACGGACGGCTGAACACTGAAGCTTTCTTT
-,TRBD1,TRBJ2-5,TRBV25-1,CASSLRGLQETQYF,TGTGCCAGCAGCCTCAGGGGGTTACAAGAGACCCAGTACTTC
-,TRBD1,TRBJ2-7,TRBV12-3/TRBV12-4,CASRPGQRHEQYF,TGTGCCAGCAGACCGGGACAGCGACACGAGCAGTACTTC
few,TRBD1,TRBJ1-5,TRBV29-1,CSVVTGVSNQPQHF,TGCAGCGTGGTAACAGGGGTTAGCAATCAGCCCCAGCATTTT
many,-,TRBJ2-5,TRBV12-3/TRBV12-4,CASSLGMVGETQYF,TGTGCCAGCAGTTTAGGAATGGTCGGTGAGACCCAGTACTTC
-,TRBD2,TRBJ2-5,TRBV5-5,CASSSGLAGQETQYF,TGTGCCAGCAGCTCCGGACTAGCGGGCCAAGAGACCCAGTACTTC
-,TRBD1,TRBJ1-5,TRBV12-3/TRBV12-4,CASSLGDSSNQPQHF,TGTGCCAGCAGTTTAGGGGACAGTAGCAATCAGCCCCAGCATTTT
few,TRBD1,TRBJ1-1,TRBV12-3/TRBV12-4,CASRAPGQGMNTEAFF,TGTGCCAGCAGGGCCCCGGGACAGGGCATGAACACTGAAGCTTTCTTT
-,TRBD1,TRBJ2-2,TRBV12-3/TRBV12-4,CASSVMGTGRTGELFF,TGTGCCAGCAGCGTCATGGGGACAGGGAGGACCGGGGAGCTGTTTTTT
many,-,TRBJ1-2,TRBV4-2,CASSQDGVLYGYTF,TGTGCCAGCAGCCAGGATGGAGTGCTCTATGGCTACACCTTC
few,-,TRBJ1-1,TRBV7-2,CASSQDTEAFF,TGTGCCAGCAGCCAGGACACTGAAGCTTTCTTT
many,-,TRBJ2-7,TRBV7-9,CASSLGDSGVYEQYF,TGTGCCAGCAGCTTAGGGGATTCCGGGGTCTACGAGCAGTACTTC
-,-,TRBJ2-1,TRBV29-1,CSVVWTVNNEQFF,TGCAGCGTTGTTTGGACAGTTAACAATGAGCAGTTCTTC
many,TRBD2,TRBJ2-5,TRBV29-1,CSATSGEQETQYF,TGCAGCGCAACTAGCGGGGAACAAGAGACCCAGTACTTC
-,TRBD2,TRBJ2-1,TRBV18,CASSPASGRALNEQFF,TGTGCCAGCTCACCCGCTAGCGGGAGGGCTTTAAATGAGCAGTTCTTC
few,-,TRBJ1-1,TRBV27,CASSLDAPGRRYTEAFF,TGTGCCAGCAGTCTCGATGCGCCGGGACGGAGGTACACTGAAGCTTTCTTT
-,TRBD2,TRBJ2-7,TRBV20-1,CSPRGTSEYEQYF,TGCAGTCCCAGGGGGACTAGCGAGTACGAGCAGTACTTC
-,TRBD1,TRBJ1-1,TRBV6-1,CASSEDGQGSEAFF,TGTGCCAGCAGTGAAGATGGACAGGGCTCTGAAGCTTTCTTT
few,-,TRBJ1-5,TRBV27,CASRQNPQGNQPQHF,TGTGCCAGCAGACAAAACCCACAGGGCAATCAGCCCCAGCATTTT
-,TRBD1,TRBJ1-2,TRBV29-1,CSVPGTGNRGYTF,TGCAGCGTTCCCGGGACAGGGAACCGTGGCTACACCTTC
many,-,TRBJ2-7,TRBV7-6,CASSLREAGQPLSYEQYF,TGTGCCAGCAGCCTTAGAGAGGCAGGACAGCCTCTCTCCTACGAGCAGTACTTC
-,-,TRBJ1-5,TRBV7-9,CASSLGYGNQPQHF,TGTGCCAGCAGCTTGGGGTATGGAAATCAGCCCCAGCATTTT
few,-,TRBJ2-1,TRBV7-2,CASRLDSATYNEQFF,TGTGCCAGCAGGCTAGATTCGGCCACCTACAATGAGCAGTTCTTC
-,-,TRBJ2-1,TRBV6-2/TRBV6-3,CASSYSGLGVYSYNEQFF,TGTGCCAGCAGTTACTCAGGCTTAGGGGTCTACTCCTACAATGAGCAGTTCTTC
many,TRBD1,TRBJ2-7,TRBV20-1,CSARDPTGATYEQYF,TGCAGTGCTAGAGATCCTACAGGGGCGACATACGAGCAGTACTTC
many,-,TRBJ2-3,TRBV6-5,CASSYGDTGTDTQYF,TGTGCCAGCAGTTACGGGGACACGGGCACAGATACGCAGTATTTT
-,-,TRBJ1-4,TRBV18,CASSPTGYEKLFF,TGTGCCAGCTCACCAACAGGGTACGAAAAACTGTTTTTT
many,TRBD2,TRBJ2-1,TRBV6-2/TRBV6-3,CASSPDGGSYNEQFF,TGTGCCAGCAGTCCCGACGGGGGGTCCTACAATGAGCAGTTCTTC
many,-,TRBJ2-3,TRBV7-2,CASSPWGLAPATDTQYF,TGTGCCAGCAGCCCCTGGGGGCTAGCGCCCGCTACAGATACGCAGTATTTT
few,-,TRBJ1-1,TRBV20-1,CSARDYAGSNTEAFF,TGCAGTGCTAGAGATTATGCAGGGAGCAACACTGAAGCTTTCTTT
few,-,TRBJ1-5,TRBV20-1,CSAPLGGRSNQPQHF,TGCAGTGCCCCTTTGGGGGGTCGCAGCAATCAGCCCCAGCATTTT
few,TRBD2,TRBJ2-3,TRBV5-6,CASSFPPSGGPDTQYF,TGTGCCAGCAGCTTCCCTCCTAGCGGGGGCCCAGATACGCAGTATTTT
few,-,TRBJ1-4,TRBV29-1,CSVEDRVDEKLFF,TGCAGCGTTGAAGACAGGGTGGATGAAAAACTGTTTTTT
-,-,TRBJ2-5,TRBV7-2,CASSLASGTGETQYF,TGTGCCAGCAGCTTAGCCTCAGGGACTGGGGAGACCCAGTACTTC